These 31 T cell receptor beta chains came from one sample sequenced in a study of T cell repertoires in cytomegalovirus infection. TCRdb re-analysed the reads in MiXCR, keeping a single row per CDR3 protein. The table lists about 130,000 distinct CDR3 sequences, about 24% of them singletons. These receptors' targets are unknown. Sample: PBMCs, sequenced either directly or after in vitro stimulation (not recorded which). Receptor source: a human donor in good health (CMV status not recorded). Some clones in this sample may be carry-over from other donors' samples.

This clonotype has only a few counts. The genes are TRBV7-2 and TRBJ2-5; D call uncertain. Germline V gene lookup returns CDR1 SGHTA and CDR2 FQGNSA. V lost 5 bases and J 0 bases, leaving 16 bases between the germline ends. The CDR3 has 16 amino acids. Written as DNA, the CDR3 is TGTGCCAGCAGCCCCCTGCCTTGGCAGTACCAAGAGACCCAGTACTTC. Protein sequence: CASSPLPWQYQETQYF.

This clonotype was seen a few times. The chain joins TRBV19 to TRBJ2-6; D not resolved. The CDR3 consists of 13 residues. Trimming left V 6 bases short and J 4 bases short, with 7 bases between. Germline CDR1 reads LNHDA; CDR2 reads SQIVND (reference sequence). This chain's CDR3 is CASSQGGANVLTF. CDR3 nucleotides: TGTGCCAGTAGCCAAGGCGGGGCCAACGTCCTGACTTTC.

The rearrangement links TRBV28 to TRBJ1-2; perhaps TRBD1 as D (5 bases). V was pared by 6 bases and J by 4 bases, with 12 bases between. Looked up from germline, CDR1 is MDHEN and CDR2 is SYDVKM. The CDR3 runs 13 residues. CDR3 in DNA: TGTGCCAGCAGCCAGACAGTAACCTATGGCTACACCTTC. It encodes CASSQTVTYGYTF.

The CDR3 here is CASIPGQGGSTEAFF. In DNA, the CDR3 is TGTGCCAGCATTCCGGGACAGGGAGGGTCCACTGAAGCTTTCTTT. The chain employs TRBV12-3 or TRBV12-4 and TRBJ1-1; 9 bases are shared with TRBD1. With V trimmed by 7 bases and J by 4 bases, 10 bases remained unmatched. There are 15 residues in the CDR3.

There are many counts of this clonotype. The genes are TRBV12-3 or TRBV12-4 and TRBJ2-1, with 8 positions matching TRBD2. The ends lost 6 bases at V and 0 bases at J; junction bases unmatched: 7. The CDR3 is 16 amino acids. CDR3 residues: CASSQTSGHSYNEQFF. The CDR3 nucleotides read TGTGCCAGCAGCCAAACTAGCGGCCACTCCTACAATGAGCAGTTCTTC.

This clonotype was observed a handful of times. The rearrangement joins TRBV28 to TRBJ1-1, with D uncertain. Germline V gene data show CDR1 as MDHEN and CDR2 as SYDVKM. The CDR3 consists of 12 residues. Trimming cost V 3 bases and J 10 bases, with 12 bases left between them. The CDR3 region is CASSLLGSRAFF. CDR3 sequence (DNA): TGTGCCAGCAGTTTGTTGGGGTCGCGAGCTTTCTTT. Full variable domain (rest looked up from reference TRBV28 and TRBJ1-1): DVKVTQSSRYLVKRTGEKVFLECVQDMDHENMFWYRQDPGLGLRLIYFSYDVKMKEKGDIPEGYSVSREKKERFSLILESASTNQTSMYLCASSLLGSRAFFGQGTRLTVV.

The rearrangement uses TRBV5-4 and TRBJ2-3; tentatively, D is TRBD1 or TRBD2 (6 bases each). V lost 1 base and J lost 5, with 8 bases in between. This CDR3 has 13 amino acids. Germline values: CDR1 SGHNT, CDR2 YYREEE (reference sequence). CDR3 residues: CASSLKGGDTQYF. DNA for the CDR3: TGTGCCAGCAGCTTGAAGGGGGGAGATACGCAGTATTTT.

The rearrangement links TRBV13 to TRBJ1-3; weak D call: TRBD1 (5 bases). The germline V gene encodes CDR1 PRHDT and CDR2 FYEKMQ (reference sequence). The CDR3 sequence is 16 residues long. The V end lost 7 bases, the J end lost 0 bases, and 16 bases lay between the germline ends. For the CDR3, the DNA is TGTGCCAGCACCCGGGGCGTAGGCGACTCTGGAAACACCATATATTTT. This encodes CASTRGVGDSGNTIYF.

This rearrangement joins TRBV7-2 to TRBJ2-1, with TRBD2 matching over 16 bases. The CDR3 covers 19 residues. Looked up from germline, CDR1 is SGHTA and CDR2 is FQGNSA. Germline trimming cut 5 bases from V and 0 bases from J; bases unmatched to any gene: 7. CDR3 amino acids: CASSTGLAGGEGSYNEQFF. Written as DNA, the CDR3 is TGTGCCAGCAGCACGGGACTAGCGGGAGGGGAAGGCTCCTACAATGAGCAGTTCTTC.

This chain links TRBV19 with TRBJ2-7; a possible D gene is TRBD1 (6 bases). Germline assignment: CDR1 LNHDA and CDR2 SQIVND (reference sequence). V lost 3 bases and J lost 1, with 19 bases in between. There are 17 residues in the CDR3. The CDR3 loop reads CASSIEGHSISSYEQYV. CDR3 coding DNA: TGTGCCAGTAGTATTGAGGGACACTCGATATCATCCTACGAGCAGTACGTC.

The chain carries TRBV2 and TRBJ1-6, with 9 bases lining up with TRBD1. The CDR3 consists of 15 residues. Trimming at V came to 6 bases and at J to 3 bases, leaving 3 bases not matched to a gene. CDR1 SNHLY and CDR2 FYNNEI come from the germline V gene. This CDR3 reads CASRATGGYNSPLHF. CDR3 coding DNA: TGTGCCAGCAGAGCGACAGGGGGCTATAATTCACCCCTCCACTTT.

The rearrangement uses TRBV7-2 and TRBJ1-2; D might be TRBD1 (6 bases). Trimming removed 4 bases at V and 8 bases at J, with 17 bases between. The CDR3 has 14 residues. Per the germline V gene, CDR1 is SGHTA and CDR2 is FQGNSA. The CDR3 DNA reads TGTGCCAGCAGCTCACGGGGGCGGGGGCGGGGCTACACCTTC. Amino acid sequence: CASSSRGRGRGYTF.

This sequence joins TRBV6-2 or TRBV6-3 and TRBJ1-2; the D is unclear. Germline V CDR1 and CDR2: MNHEY, SVGEGT. The CDR3 length is 11 residues. Trimming took 2 bases from V and 2 from J, leaving 0 bases between them. CDR3 sequence: CASSYNYGYTF. The CDR3, as DNA: TGTGCCAGCAGTTACAACTATGGCTACACCTTC.

The V call is TRBV12-3 or TRBV12-4, the J call TRBJ2-2; 13 bases fit TRBD2. The length of the CDR3 is 18 residues. V shed 4 bases, J shed 6 bases, and the junction held 11 bases outside the gene matches. CDR3 loop: CASSSSSGLAGTAGELFF. CDR3 nucleotide sequence: TGTGCCAGCAGTTCCTCCTCGGGACTAGCGGGAACGGCCGGGGAGCTGTTTTTT.

This clonotype was found many times. The chain employs TRBV4-1 and TRBJ2-1; 12 nucleotides agree with TRBD2. V shed 4 bases and J 2 bases; nucleotides not matched to a gene: 3. Germline CDR1 MGHRA, CDR2 YSYEKL. This CDR3 is 16 amino acids long. This chain's CDR3 is CASSLGLAGTYNEQFF. DNA of the CDR3: TGCGCCAGCAGCCTCGGACTAGCGGGGACCTACAATGAGCAGTTCTTC.

J is TRBJ2-3 and V is TRBV11-2; unclear D gene. Trimming left V 0 bases short and J 3 bases short, with 4 bases between. Germline V gene sequence: CDR1 SGHAT, CDR2 FQNNGV. The CDR3 is made up of 13 amino acids. CDR3 sequence reads: CASSLEQTDTQYF. The CDR3, as DNA: TGTGCCAGCAGCTTAGAGCAGACAGATACGCAGTATTTT.

This clonotype was detected only a few times. The chain has TRBV11-1 and TRBJ1-2; maybe TRBD1 (6 bases). The germline CDR1 and CDR2 sequences are SGHAT and FQDESV (reference sequence). This CDR3 has 13 amino acids. The V gene lost 8 bases and the J gene lost 1 base, with 11 bases spanning the gap. In DNA form, the CDR3 reads TGTGCCAGCTCAGGGGCAATTAACTATGGCTACACCTTC. Its protein product is CASSGAINYGYTF.

This clonotype was seen a handful of times. The genes are TRBV9 and TRBJ2-7; 7 nucleotides match TRBD2. Germline CDR1 reads SGDLS; CDR2 reads YYNGEE. The CDR3 covers 13 residues. The V segment lost 4 bases and the J segment 6 bases; nucleotides outside the gene matches: 7. The CDR3 is CASSRKAGSEQYV. The CDR3 region has the DNA TGTGCCAGCAGCAGGAAAGCGGGAAGCGAGCAGTACGTC.

Many counts were recorded for this clonotype. This chain joins TRBV12-3 or TRBV12-4 and TRBJ1-1, with 9 bases that match TRBD1. V lost 5 bases to trimming and J lost 5 bases; unmatched junction nucleotides: 6. This CDR3 comprises 14 residues. For the CDR3, the DNA is TGTGCCAGCAGTCCATCACAGGGGGCTACTGAAGCTTTCTTT. This translates into CASSPSQGATEAFF.

This clonotype was seen at least ten times. This chain connects TRBV15 to TRBJ1-6; D unresolved. V lost 0 bases and J lost 6, with 12 bases in between. CDR3 length equals 16 residues. Germline assignment: CDR1 LNHNV and CDR2 YYDKDF (reference sequence). CDR3 sequence reads: CATSRDRGLPNSPLHF. Written as DNA, the CDR3 is TGTGCCACCAGCAGAGATCGAGGGTTACCTAATTCACCCCTCCACTTT.

This clonotype turned up a few times. CDR3 bases: TGTGCCAGCGGCTCTACGGTGGTGGAGAGCCAAGGCTCCTACAATGAGCAGTTCTTC. This gives the protein CASGSTVVESQGSYNEQFF. The chain combines TRBV6-2 or TRBV6-3 with TRBJ2-1; no clear D. The CDR3 runs to 19 residues. Per germline, CDR1 MNHEY and CDR2 SVGEGT. Trimming removed 8 bases from V and 0 bases from J, with 26 bases in between.

This clonotype was recorded at least ten times. The rearrangement joins TRBV4-1 to TRBJ1-2; a weak D match, TRBD1 (5 bases). The CDR3 loop spans 14 amino acids. Trimming pared 0 bases from V and 10 bases from J, leaving 15 bases between. Per the germline V gene, CDR1 is MGHRA and CDR2 is YSYEKL. CDR3 in DNA: TGCGCCAGCAGCCAAGACCGGGACGGACTGTTCTACACCTTC. Encoded protein: CASSQDRDGLFYTF.

This chain uses TRBV6-1 with TRBJ2-2, with 10 bases that match TRBD2. The CDR3 loop spans 15 amino acids. Germline values: CDR1 MNHNS, CDR2 SASEGT. V shed 6 bases, J shed 1 base, and the junction held 2 bases outside the gene matches. Here the CDR3 reads CASSRTSGNTGELFF. The CDR3 region has the DNA TGTGCCAGCAGCCGGACTAGCGGGAACACCGGGGAGCTGTTTTTT.

In this sample, this clonotype turned up a few times. V gene TRBV6-1 combines with J gene TRBJ2-1, with 8 bases matching TRBD1. The CDR3 is made up of 12 amino acids. Germline V gene data show CDR1 as MNHNS and CDR2 as SASEGT. With V trimmed by 6 bases and J by 12 bases, 7 bases remained unmatched. The CDR3 DNA reads TGTGCCAGCAGCTTGACAGGGGTTGGGCAGTTCTTC. Translation gives CASSLTGVGQFF.

The chain carries TRBV24-1 and TRBJ2-2; D remains ambiguous. The CDR3 contains 16 residues. Germline V gives CDR1 KGHDR, CDR2 SFDVKD. V lost 2 bases to trimming and J lost 5 bases, with 14 bases between them. The CDR3 here is CATSDWGFTNTGELFF. The CDR3 DNA reads as TGTGCCACCAGTGATTGGGGTTTTACTAATACCGGGGAGCTGTTTTTT.

J is TRBJ1-1 and V is TRBV4-3; D gene unclear. V lost 1 base and J 1 base, leaving 7 bases between the germline ends. The CDR3 sequence is 14 residues long. The germline V gene encodes CDR1 LGHNA and CDR2 YSLEER. CDR3 in amino acids: CASSQAPENTEAFF. The CDR3 DNA follows: TGCGCCAGCAGCCAAGCCCCGGAGAACACTGAAGCTTTCTTT.

This sequence joins TRBV11-3 and TRBJ2-3; possible D gene TRBD1, 6 bases. The CDR3 contains 17 residues. The germline gives CDR1 SGHNT, CDR2 YENEEA. V dropped 5 bases and J dropped 0 bases, with 18 bases sitting between them. Here the CDR3 reads CASSPRIGGRSTDTQYF. Here the CDR3 DNA reads TGTGCCAGCAGCCCTCGAATAGGGGGACGGAGCACAGATACGCAGTATTTT.

This clonotype was observed a few times. The chain has TRBV9 and TRBJ2-7; D ambiguous. V was shortened by 4 bases and J by 3 bases, with 14 bases between the two germline ends. Germline V gene data show CDR1 as SGDLS and CDR2 as YYNGEE. The CDR3 contains 14 residues. The CDR3 DNA sequence: TGTGCCAGCAGCCCCAATTGGGCAAACTACGAGCAGTACTTC. Its translation: CASSPNWANYEQYF.

This clonotype was seen more than once but under ten times. The gene calls are TRBV20-1 and TRBJ1-2, with TRBD1 matching over 7 bases. V lost 5 bases, J lost 4 bases, and 7 bases stayed unmatched. This CDR3 spans 13 amino acids. Germline V gene sequence: CDR1 DFQATT, CDR2 SNEGSKA (reference sequence). The CDR3 DNA sequence: TGCAGTGCTTCCAGGGGGGGGAGCTATGGCTACACCTTC. Its translation is CSASRGGSYGYTF.

This clonotype was found a few times. The chain has TRBV12-3 or TRBV12-4 and TRBJ2-2; possibly TRBD2 for D (5 bases). The length of the CDR3 is 17 residues. V lost 6 bases and J lost 7, with 24 bases in between. CDR3 amino acids: CASSNRGPARFGGELFF. CDR3 bases: TGTGCCAGCAGCAACCGCGGGCCCGCGAGGTTTGGCGGGGAGCTGTTTTTT.

This clonotype has just a few counts. The chain recombines TRBV24-1 with TRBJ1-2; no firm D call. V was shortened by 3 bases and J by 8 bases, with 12 bases between the two germline ends. There are 13 residues in the CDR3. CDR1 is KGHDR, CDR2 SFDVKD, per germline. The CDR3 nucleotides are TGTGCCACCAGTGATCCCCAGATAAGGGGCTACACCTTC. This encodes CATSDPQIRGYTF.